This TCR beta chain is from a study of T cell responses to AZD1222 COVID-19 vaccine (dated by TCRdb to about 2021). Notes on the research overall: A total of approximately 240 trial participants underwent TCR sequencing, of whom about 210 had received two doses of AZD1222 and approximately 25 had received two doses of the MenACWY control vaccine. Trial participants were enrolled by age into subgroups of 18-55, 56-69 and 70-plus years, and around 140, 26 and 57 TCR-sequenced participants, respectively, were included in these subgroups.

Of note for this clone: This receptor's antigen is unknown. The record has no base qualities; no much larger clone is one base away.

The CDR3 regions of human TCRbeta chains were analyzed by immunosequencing. As for the authors' bioinformatics: Repertoire TCRs were checked for matches against a reference library of SARS-CoV-2-specific TCRs that had been generated using the MIRA antigen-specificity platform. Breadth was defined as the fraction of unique TCRs that were SARS-CoV-2-associated. Depth was defined as the fraction of total T cells that were SARS-CoV-2-associated. Using the MIRA data, each spike-specific TCR was mapped to the spike region that the TCR reacts to and placed in a CD4 or CD8 class. Log10-transformed breadth and depth values were compared by one-way ANOVA with Sidak's multiple comparisons tests. TCRdb stores this immuneACCESS table with in-frame sequences only. Part of the clones is absent; in the studies checked, under half of the shortfall reflects unresolved V genes, and no reason is known for the rest. The V and J calls and clone size were taken over from that table, and D and trimming were inferred from the DNA. For this sample the table gives about 56,000 clones, of which 65% to 90% were detected only once. The ten largest clones take up 6.9% of the sample.

Reading the label with the study, this specimen's time point is: about 28 days (+/-7) after the second vaccine dose. AZD1222 recipients given second doses at about 4 weeks or at about 12 weeks were pooled, since spike-specific TCR depth and breadth were not found to differ between the two schedules. Samples from vaccinated people were obtained from the UK trials COV001 and COV002, which included a single-blind randomized controlled phase 2/3 trial of AZD1222 (ChAdOx1 nCoV-19) in healthy adults. Trial participant PBMC samples were collected at day 0 and day 28 after the second dose for TCRbeta chain sequencing. The trim is 0 bases for V and 0 bases for J, with a gap of 8 bases between the germline ends. The CDR3 runs 16 amino acids, cysteine and phenylalanine included. Kept here is only the CDR3 DNA, which spans 48 bases and is read in frame from base 1. CDR1 and CDR2 are drawn from the germline V gene: MNHEY, SVGAGI.

General conclusions and limits of the study: Epitopes outside the regions mutated in the B.1.351 and B.1.1.7 variants were reportedly recognized by nearly half of the unique spike-specific TCRs. Conclusions about previously exposed vaccinees are limited because only 5 or 6 AZD1222 recipients were SARS-CoV-2 seropositive at baseline. In the small 56-69-year group, the increase in depth fell short of significance, most likely because of low power. The whole spike protein was spanned by vaccine-associated CD4 TCRs, and dominant responses were seen in regions 160-218 and 743-854. Participants were mostly white British, with more females than males. The authors suggested clonal diversity may have been underestimated. No day 14 peak-response samples were available, so repertoires were characterized only after the peak T cell response. After two AZD1222 doses, spike-specific TCR breadth and depth were significantly higher than at day 0 and than in MenACWY recipients.

This TCR was recovered from an adult who received the AZD1222 COVID-19 vaccine. Specimen: peripheral blood, collected 28 days after the second AZD1222 dose. The V and J segments used are TRBV6-5 and TRBJ2-2, with TRBD1 as a weak D call on 5 bases. The CDR3 here reads CASSYSWTPNTGELFF. The nucleotide sequence is given as TGTGCCAGCAGTTACTCGTGGACACCGAACACCGGGGAGCTGTTTTTT.